The text below deals with one T cell receptor (beta chain). Its antigen is not identified. TCRdb used MiXCR to reprocess the RT-PCR reads, holding one entry per CDR3 protein. Of 500,000 to 600,000 distinct CDR3 sequences listed, 16% are singletons. V lost 2 bases to trimming and J lost 2 bases; unmatched junction nucleotides: 7. Germline V gene lookup returns CDR1 SGHRS and CDR2 YFSETQ. This CDR3 comprises 15 residues. The data belong to a study of response to subunit inactivated influenza vaccine. Findings and caveats of the study: There was a suggestion from the authors that each seasonal influenza vaccination recruits few new T cells.

The chain has TRBV5-1 and TRBJ2-7; 7 bases match TRBD2. Sequencing used CD4+ T cells sorted from PBMCs, obtained 23 to 25 months after vaccination. The sequence derives from a man aged 45 to 75 who received an inactivated influenza vaccine. The CDR3 loop is CASSFGAGATYEQYF. In DNA, the CDR3 is TGCGCCAGCAGCTTCGGTGCGGGAGCTACCTACGAGCAGTACTTC.